These 20 T cell receptor beta chains came from one sample sequenced in a study of blood T cells in healthy people across ages. A second PCR of roughly 7 to 11 cycles used a sample-barcoded 5' primer and a J-beta primer mix. MiXCR was run by TCRdb on the 5' RACE reads, yielding one entry per CDR3 protein. The sample carries around 780,000 distinct CDR3 sequences, more than 25% recorded once. The sample was also linked to a second study, of T cells of mothers and their children.

Material for sequencing was blood. All receptors derive from a boy younger than 18 in good health.

As regards this clonotype: A read error may account for a junction end that differs from germline. This sequence joins TRBV12-3 or TRBV12-4 and TRBJ1-4, with D tentatively TRBD1 (6 bases). The CDR3 has 13 amino acids. CDR3 sequence (DNA): TGTGCCAGCAGGGTAGGGGGTTTTGAAGAACTGTTTTTT. Translation gives CASRVGGFEELFF.

This clonotype was counted between two and nine times. The chain combines TRBV25-1 with TRBJ1-5; perhaps TRBD1 as D (6 bases). The CDR3 sequence is 13 residues long. Germline CDR1 reads MGHDK; CDR2 reads SYGVNS. Trimming removed 11 bases at V and 4 bases at J, with 15 bases between. CDR3 sequence: CAVLTGINQPQHF. The DNA for the CDR3 is TGTGCCGTACTAACAGGGATTAATCAGCCCCAGCATTTT.

The genes are TRBV30 and TRBJ2-5, with D perhaps matching TRBD1 (5 bases). With 4 bases removed from V and 3 bases from J, the gap between germline ends came to 9 bases. CDR1 is GTSNPN and CDR2 is SVGIG in the germline V gene (reference sequence). CDR3 length equals 12 residues. CDR3 loop: CAWMGREETQYF. The CDR3 DNA sequence: TGTGCCTGGATGGGGCGAGAAGAGACCCAGTACTTC.

The chain joins TRBV6-6 to TRBJ1-4; D is undetermined. The ends were cut back, 0 bases at V and 3 bases at J, with 11 bases in the middle. The germline CDR1 and CDR2 sequences are MNHNY and SVGAGI (reference sequence). The CDR3 totals 16 residues. The CDR3 nucleotides are TGTGCCAGCAGTTACTCGATGGGTAGGGCTAATGAAAAACTGTTTTTT. This encodes CASSYSMGRANEKLFF.

This clonotype came up a few times. The genes are TRBV30 and TRBJ2-2; 11 positions match TRBD2. CDR3 length: 13 residues. CDR1 is GTSNPN, CDR2 SVGIG, per germline (reference sequence). V dropped 7 bases and J dropped 4; count of bases not matched to a gene: 2. CDR3 sequence reads: CALGLAVTGELFF. CDR3 nucleotides: TGTGCCTTGGGACTAGCGGTCACCGGGGAGCTGTTTTTT.

The chain combines TRBV10-3 with TRBJ2-5; 10 positions agree with TRBD2. The DNA end lines up better with TRBJ2-7; the J call may be wrong. The CDR3 has 14 residues. Germline CDR1 and CDR2: ENHRY and SYGVKD. In nucleotides, the CDR3 is TGTGCCATCAGGGCTGGGACTAGCGAGTACGAGCAGTACTTC. Translating it yields CAIRAGTSEYEQYF.

The chain recombines TRBV7-6 with TRBJ2-1; 9 bases agree with TRBD2. The J segment lost 4 bases and the V segment lost 5 bases, leaving 9 bases of the junction unmatched. This CDR3 has 16 residues. Germline CDR1 is SGHVS and CDR2 is FNYEAQ. This CDR3 is CASSPVQSGGYNEQFF. The CDR3 DNA is TGTGCCAGCAGCCCCGTACAAAGCGGGGGGTACAATGAGCAGTTCTTC.

The table lists this clonotype with many counts. The gene calls are TRBV7-2 and TRBJ2-5; 9 bases are shared with TRBD2. The CDR3 sequence is 17 residues long. Trimming at V came to 0 bases and at J to 4 bases, leaving 9 bases not matched to a gene. CDR1 and CDR2 (germline): SGHTA, FQGNSA. The CDR3 loop reads CASSLARASGILETQYF. In nucleotides, the CDR3 is TGTGCCAGCAGCTTAGCGAGGGCTAGCGGGATCCTAGAGACCCAGTACTTC.

The chain couples TRBV7-8 to TRBJ2-7; weak D call: TRBD1 (5 bases). The length of the CDR3 is 14 residues. Trimming cost V 5 bases and J 2 bases, with 13 bases left between them. CDR1 SGHVS and CDR2 FQNEAQ come from the germline V gene. CDR3 nucleotides: TGTGCCAGCAGCCTTCGACAGAGCGCCTACGAGCAGTACTTC. Translated, it gives CASSLRQSAYEQYF.

The chain is built from TRBV6-1 and TRBJ2-1; 8 bases are a match to TRBD1. J lost 8 bases, V lost 5 bases, and 14 bases had no gene match. Per the germline V gene, CDR1 is MNHNS and CDR2 is SASEGT. This CDR3 spans 16 amino acids. The DNA for the CDR3 is TGTGCCAGCAGTATCCGGCGGGACAGGTTATTCGATGAGCAGTTCTTC. Translation: CASSIRRDRLFDEQFF.

CDR3 nucleotides: TGTGCCAGCAGTTACTCAGTCGGGGGGAAGACCCAGTACTTC. Translated: CASSYSVGGKTQYF. V gene TRBV6-5 combines with J gene TRBJ2-1; 7 bases are a match to TRBD2. The better agreement between TRBJ2-5 and the DNA end casts doubt on the J call. Germline V CDR1 and CDR2: MNHEY, SVGAGI. The CDR3 consists of 14 residues.

The rearrangement uses TRBV20-1 and TRBJ2-3; D not certain. The germline V and J ends were trimmed by 4 bases and 6 bases, with 17 bases remaining between them. The CDR3 length is 14 residues. CDR1 is DFQATT and CDR2 is SNEGSKA in the germline V gene (reference sequence). This chain's CDR3 is CSAITIGWSDTQYF. The DNA for the CDR3 is TGCAGTGCTATCACTATAGGGTGGTCGGATACGCAGTATTTT.

V gene TRBV28 combines with J gene TRBJ1-5; tentatively, D is TRBD1 (5 bases). V dropped 3 bases and J dropped 7 bases, with 13 bases sitting between them. Germline values: CDR1 MDHEN, CDR2 SYDVKM. The CDR3 is 14 amino acids. This CDR3 is CASSLGPGVQPQHF. CDR3 in DNA: TGTGCCAGCAGTTTGGGCCCGGGGGTCCAGCCCCAGCATTTT. Using reference TRBV28 and TRBJ1-5 for the parts outside the CDR3, the full variable domain is DVKVTQSSRYLVKRTGEKVFLECVQDMDHENMFWYRQDPGLGLRLIYFSYDVKMKEKGDIPEGYSVSREKKERFSLILESASTNQTSMYLCASSLGPGVQPQHFGDGTRLSIL.

This clonotype was detected only a few times. The V and J genes are TRBV6-6 and TRBJ2-3; 8 positions agree with TRBD2. The CDR3 runs to 16 residues. Germline V CDR1 and CDR2: MNHNY, SVGAGI (reference sequence). Trimming took 6 bases from V and 2 from J; bases not matched to a gene: 10. The CDR3 reads CASSRLAPSFTDTQYF. CDR3 sequence (DNA): TGTGCCAGCAGCAGACTAGCGCCGTCCTTCACAGATACGCAGTATTTT.

V is TRBV6-1 and J is TRBJ1-4; 7 nucleotides agree with TRBD1. The CDR3 spans 14 residues. Germline CDR1 is MNHNS and CDR2 is SASEGT. After removal of 7 bases from V and 10 bases from J, the junction contained 12 bases not matched to a gene. The CDR3 DNA sequence: TGTGCCAGCATCTGGACAGGCTTGTCTGGAAAACTGTTTTTT. The encoded protein is CASIWTGLSGKLFF.

The chain joins TRBV20-1 to TRBJ1-4; a weak D match, TRBD1 (6 bases). The CDR3 sequence is 14 residues long. Germline-derived CDR1 and CDR2 are DFQATT and SNEGSKA (reference sequence). V lost 1 base to trimming and J lost 8 bases, with 14 bases between them. The chain's CDR3 is CSARVYRVAEKLFF. CDR3 DNA sequence: TGCAGTGCTAGAGTTTACAGGGTGGCGGAAAAACTGTTTTTT.

V and J are TRBV5-1 and TRBJ1-1; D is perhaps TRBD1 (6 bases). Trimming took off 2 bases at V and 6 bases at J, with 14 bases between the two ends. The CDR3 loop spans 14 amino acids. Germline CDR1 SGHRS, CDR2 YFSETQ. CDR3 DNA sequence: TGCGCCAGCAGCTTACAGGGCGGGAGCGCTGAAGCTTTCTTT. This translates into CASSLQGGSAEAFF.

There are a few counts of this clonotype. This chain uses TRBV20-1 with TRBJ2-5, with D possibly TRBD1 on 6 matching bases. The end of the DNA is better explained by TRBJ2-7, so the J call may be wrong. CDR1 and CDR2 from the germline V gene are DFQATT and SNEGSKA (reference sequence). The CDR3 covers 12 residues. CDR3 bases: TGCAGTGCCGCGACAGGCATCTACGAGCAGTACTTC. The encoded protein is CSAATGIYEQYF.

This clonotype has only a few counts. V usage is TRBV28 and J usage is TRBJ1-1; D ambiguous. CDR1 and CDR2 (germline): MDHEN, SYDVKM. This CDR3 comprises 15 residues. The ends were cut back, 2 bases at V and 2 bases at J, with 12 bases in the middle. The CDR3 nucleotides are TGTGCCAGCAGTTTAAGCCGGGTTGTCAACACTGAAGCTTTCTTT. This sequence encodes CASSLSRVVNTEAFF.

The chain links TRBV10-3 to TRBJ2-5; D is possibly TRBD1 or TRBD2 (5 bases each). Trimming took off 2 bases at V and 1 base at J, with 14 bases between the two ends. CDR3 length: 16 amino acids. Germline V CDR1 and CDR2: ENHRY, SYGVKD. The CDR3 nucleotides read TGTGCCATCAGTGAGGCCCCGCCGGGGCTCCAAGAGACCCAGTACTTC. Encoded protein: CAISEAPPGLQETQYF.